The 6 T cell receptor beta chains listed next were all sequenced from one sample in a study of cytotoxic CD8 clonotypes in ibrutinib-treated CLL. Sequencing used immunoSEQ multiplex PCR; TCRdb keeps in-frame clones, though not all of them. Of roughly 42,000 clones in the sample, just over 65% were seen once. The specimen comprised PBMCs, sampled after 24 months of ibrutinib treatment. These receptors all stem from a human donor with chronic lymphocytic leukemia.

The genes are TRBV6-1 and TRBJ1-2; the D is unclear. The CDR3 is 15 residues long. Deletions cut 7 bases from V and 1 base from J, with 16 bases between. Germline V gene sequence: CDR1 MNHNS, CDR2 SASEGT. CDR3 sequence (DNA): TGTGCCAGCAAGGTCGGGGTGGAGGGTAACTATGGCTACACCTTC. Protein: CASKVGVEGNYGYTF.

This clone appeared once. The gene calls are TRBV27 and TRBJ2-7; TRBD2 matches 10 bases. Germline CDR1 reads MNHEY; CDR2 reads SMNVEV (reference sequence). J gave up 6 bases and V 6 bases, and 5 bases lay outside the gene matches. The CDR3 extends over 13 amino acids. In DNA form, the CDR3 reads TGTGCCAGCAGGACCGGGACTAGCGTCGAGCAGTACTTC. This sequence encodes CASRTGTSVEQYF.

The gene calls are TRBV21-1 and TRBJ2-2; the D call TRBD2 from the table was never checked on the DNA. TRBV21-1 corresponds to a pseudogene. The CDR3 covers 22 residues. The CDR3 sequence is CASSKKLGGTSGGVTNTGELFF. CDR3 coding DNA: TGTGCCAGCAGCAAAAAATTGGGCGGGACTAGCGGGGGCGTCACGAACACCGGGGAGCTGTTTTTT.

This clone was seen only a few times. V gene TRBV5-1 combines with J gene TRBJ2-1; 9 nucleotides line up with TRBD1. Germline V gene data show CDR1 as SGHRS and CDR2 as YFSETQ. This CDR3 is 16 amino acids long. V was clipped by 3 bases and J by 2 bases; unmatched bases: 6. The CDR3 coding sequence is TGCGCCAGCAGCTCTTGGACAGGGGACACCTACAATGAGCAGTTCTTC. Its protein product is CASSSWTGDTYNEQFF.

The table lists this clone with a few counts. The V call is TRBV2, the J call TRBJ2-7; 10 nucleotides match TRBD1. The germline CDR1 and CDR2 sequences are SNHLY and FYNNEI. The ends lost 10 bases at V and 5 bases at J; junction bases unmatched: 8. The CDR3 contains 13 residues. DNA for the CDR3: TGTGCCATTCTACGGGACAGGGGAAACGAGCAGTACTTC. This gives the protein CAILRDRGNEQYF.

This chain uses TRBV29-1 with TRBJ2-7; 9 nucleotides match TRBD2. After removal of 7 bases from V and 2 bases from J, the junction contained 12 bases not matched to a gene. The CDR3 length is 15 residues. Germline CDR1 is SQVTM and CDR2 is ANQGSEA. In nucleotides, the CDR3 is TGCAGCGCCGACGGTACGGCTAGCGGGGCCTACGAGCAGTACTTC. As protein: CSADGTASGAYEQYF.